These T cell receptor beta chains were read from a single sample in a study of cytomegalovirus exposure and HLA in healthy donors. The method was immunoSEQ multiplex PCR; TCRdb's version includes in-frame clones alone and lacks a portion of them. The table records some 170,000 clones, roughly 85% of them present only once. The material sequenced was PBMCs. The receptors were sampled from a man between 18 and 29 years old in good health and CMV-seropositive. CDR3s include the opening cysteine and the closing phenylalanine or tryptophan. Fields, in order: clone size, V gene, J gene, D gene, CDR3 DNA, CDR3 protein. A D gene is named only where the DNA matches it firmly. Clone size appears in some rows only: once, few, many, or a class for an expanded clone.

>few|TRBV9|TRBJ1-3|TRBD1
TGTGCCAGCAGCGTAGGGACAGGAGGGGGAAACACCATATATTTT
CASSVGTGGGNTIYF
>.|TRBV5-5|TRBJ1-1|.
TGTGCCAGCAGCTTGTGGGGAGCCGACACTGAAGCTTTCTTT
CASSLWGADTEAFF
>.|TRBV7-6|TRBJ2-1|TRBD2
TGTGCCAGCAGTTCTCCGGGACTAGTAAATATCAATGAGCAGTTCTTC
CASSSPGLVNINEQFF
>.|TRBV18|TRBJ2-1|TRBD2
TGTGCCAGCTCACCGGGACTAGCGGGACACAATGAGCAGTTCTTC
CASSPGLAGHNEQFF
>.|TRBV5-1|TRBJ1-1|TRBD1
TGCGCCAGCAGCCTTATAGGGACAGCTAACACTGAAGCTTTCTTT
CASSLIGTANTEAFF
>.|TRBV10-2|TRBJ1-2|.
TGCGCCAGCAGTGGGGAAGGGAGTAATGGCTACACCTTC
CASSGEGSNGYTF
>few|TRBV12-5|TRBJ1-5|.
TGTGCTAGTGGTTTGGTATTGGGGGGATCGGGCAATCAGCCCCAGCATTTT
CASGLVLGGSGNQPQHF
>once|TRBV7-2|TRBJ1-1|TRBD1
TGTGCCAGCAGCTTACACGCAGGGGGAATTGGGAACACTGAAGCTTTCTTT
CASSLHAGGIGNTEAFF
>.|TRBV2|TRBJ1-5|.
TGTGCCAGCAGTGAGGACGGGAATAATCAGCCCCAGCATTTT
CASSEDGNNQPQHF
>.|TRBV2|TRBJ1-2|.
TGTGCCAGCAGTGAAAACGGCAGGCTTGGCTACACCTTC
CASSENGRLGYTF
>.|TRBV18|TRBJ2-7|TRBD2
TGTGCCAGCTCACCGACGACTAGCCGTACCTACGAGCAGTACTTC
CASSPTTSRTYEQYF
>.|TRBV27|TRBJ2-7|TRBD2
TGTGCCAGCAGTCCAGCGGGAGAGACCTACGAGCAGTACTTC
CASSPAGETYEQYF
>once|TRBV6-5|TRBJ2-5|.
TGTGCCAGCAGTCGTCGCACAGGCCGGGAGACCCAGTACTTC
CASSRRTGRETQYF
>.|TRBV6-5|TRBJ2-5|.
TGTGCCAGCAGTCCGGGTAAAGCCCTTGGGGAGCAGTACTTC
CASSPGKALGEQYF
>.|TRBV7-2|TRBJ2-3|.
TGTGCCAGCAGCTCCCAGTTTTCAGATACGCAGTATTTT
CASSSQFSDTQYF
>.|TRBV28|TRBJ2-2|.
TGTGCCAGCAGCCATACGTTGCGGACCGGGGAGCTGTTTTTT
CASSHTLRTGELFF
>.|TRBV27|TRBJ2-7|TRBD2
TGTGCCAGCAGTCCAACTAGCGGGAGAGTGAGGAACGAGCAGTACTTC
CASSPTSGRVRNEQYF
>.|TRBV7-2|TRBJ2-3|.
TGTGCCAGCAGCCTGCAGGGGAGCACAGATACGCAGTATTTT
CASSLQGSTDTQYF
>.|TRBV4-1|TRBJ2-2|.
TGCGCCAGCAGCCAAGGATCAGGACTCCCTTTGTCCGGGGAGCTGTTTTTT
CASSQGSGLPLSGELFF
>.|TRBV19|TRBJ1-5|.
TGTGCCAGTAGAACAGGGAATCAGCCCCAGCATTTT
CASRTGNQPQHF
>.|TRBV15|TRBJ2-1|.
TGTGCCACCAGCAGAGATCGACCGTCTGACACTGAGCAGTTCTTC
CATSRDRPSDTEQFF
>.|TRBV29-1|TRBJ2-1|.
TGCAGCGTTGAACTCCGGCTAGCATCTCACAATGAGCAGTTCTTC
CSVELRLASHNEQFF
>.|TRBV10-1|TRBJ1-1|TRBD1
TGCGCCAGCAGGCCGACAGGGGAGAACACTGAAGCTTTCTTT
CASRPTGENTEAFF
>.|TRBV18|TRBJ1-4|TRBD1
TGTGCCAGCACAATGTCCGGGACAGGGTTGGAAAAACTGTTTTTT
CASTMSGTGLEKLFF
>.|TRBV28|TRBJ2-3|TRBD2
TGTGCCAGCAGAAAGGGACTAGCGGGATTCACAGATACGCAGTATTTT
CASRKGLAGFTDTQYF
>.|TRBV18|TRBJ2-4|.
TGTGCCAGCTCACCGGCCGACTTTCTAGCCAAAAACATTCAGTACTTC
CASSPADFLAKNIQYF
>.|TRBV30|TRBJ1-3|.
TGTGCCTGGAATCCTAAACTTCCTCCTGGAAACACCATATATTTT
CAWNPKLPPGNTIYF
>.|TRBV6-5|TRBJ2-7|.
TGTGCCAGCAGTTACGCCTACAGGGACGAGCAGTACTTC
CASSYAYRDEQYF
>.|TRBV4-3|TRBJ2-1|TRBD1
TGCGCCAGCAGCCAAGACCTGACAGGGGGCTCCTACAATGAGCAGTTCTTC
CASSQDLTGGSYNEQFF
>few|TRBV30|TRBJ2-3|TRBD1
TGTGCCTCACCGGGACAGGCTCCAGATACGCAGTATTTT
CASPGQAPDTQYF
>.|TRBV11-2|TRBJ1-2|.
TGTGCCAGCAGCTTAGCCCCAGGGGTTGGCTACACCTTC
CASSLAPGVGYTF
>.|TRBV28|TRBJ2-5|.
TGTGCCAGCAGAATCAGGGGGGAGGAGACCCAGTACTTC
CASRIRGEETQYF
>.|TRBV7-8|TRBJ2-7|TRBD1
TGTGCCAGCAGCTTAGCTGTCGGGCAGGGGGCTTACGAGCAGTACTTC
CASSLAVGQGAYEQYF
>.|TRBV14|TRBJ2-5|TRBD2
TGTGCCAGCAGCCGTCAGAGACGCGGGAGGGCCAAAGAGACCCAGTACTTC
CASSRQRRGRAKETQYF
>.|TRBV6-1|TRBJ2-1|.
TGTGCCAGCGCTATAGCCGATTACAATGAGCAGTTCTTC
CASAIADYNEQFF
>.|TRBV6-1|TRBJ2-2|.
TGTGCCAGCAGAGAGACCCACAGTACCGGGGAGCTGTTTTTT
CASRETHSTGELFF
>.|TRBV4-3|TRBJ1-1|TRBD1
TGCGCCAGCAGCCCGACGGGACAGGAGAACACTGAAGCTTTCTTT
CASSPTGQENTEAFF
>.|TRBV5-4|TRBJ2-1|.
TGTGCCAGCAGCTCGGAACGGGACTTTAAATACAATGAGCAGTTCTTC
CASSSERDFKYNEQFF
>.|TRBV7-9|TRBJ2-1|.
TGTGCCAGCAGCTCCGCCGGTACCAATGAGCAGTTCTTC
CASSSAGTNEQFF
>.|TRBV6-1|TRBJ1-2|.
TGTGCCAGCAGTGAATATGAGGGCATTCTGGGCTACACCTTC
CASSEYEGILGYTF
>.|TRBV5-1|TRBJ1-1|TRBD1
TGCGCCAGCTCAATGGACAGGATTATGAACACTGAAGCTTTCTTT
CASSMDRIMNTEAFF
>.|TRBV7-3|TRBJ1-1|TRBD1
TGTGCCAGCAGCCCGTCGGGACAGGGGGCTGAAGCTTTCTTT
CASSPSGQGAEAFF
>.|TRBV7-9|TRBJ2-3|TRBD2
TGTGCCAGCAGCCCAGCGGGCGGGAGGCCCACAGATACGCAGTATTTT
CASSPAGGRPTDTQYF
>once|TRBV19|TRBJ2-5|TRBD2
TGTGCCAGTAGTATGCGCCCAGCGGGAGTTCTCGAGACCCAGTACTTC
CASSMRPAGVLETQYF
>.|TRBV5-4|TRBJ2-7|.
TGTGCCAGCAGCTCGGGAGCATACGAGCAGTACTTC
CASSSGAYEQYF
>.|TRBV7-2|TRBJ2-5|TRBD2
TGTGCCAGCAGCTTAGCGCTACGGGGCGGGAGGGAGGTGGAGACCCAGTACTTC
CASSLALRGGREVETQYF
>few|TRBV30|TRBJ2-7|.
TGTGCCTGGAGTGTAAGGCAGGGTCCCTACGAGCAGTACTTC
CAWSVRQGPYEQYF
>.|TRBV19|TRBJ2-5|.
TGTGCCAGTAGTATACCGGGGAAGCAGTACTTC
CASSIPGKQYF
>.|TRBV28|TRBJ2-3|.
TGTGCCAGCCCCCCCACAGGGACCGTGGGTGGTGGGGGGCAGTATTTT
CASPPTGTVGGGGQYF
>.|TRBV28|TRBJ2-5|.
TGTGCCAGCAGTATATCCCCTGGACAAGAAGAGACCCAGTACTTC
CASSISPGQEETQYF
>.|TRBV29-1|TRBJ1-2|.
TGCAGCGTCGCCCCCGGGGAGAGTCGCTATGGCTACACCTTC
CSVAPGESRYGYTF
>.|TRBV4-3|TRBJ1-1|TRBD1
TGCGCCAGCGCCACAGGGGACTTCAACACTGAAGCTTTCTTT
CASATGDFNTEAFF
>.|TRBV11-3|TRBJ1-1|.
TGTGCCAGCAGCAGGACACTGAACACTGAAGCTTTCTTT
CASSRTLNTEAFF